This TCR beta chain was documented in a study of blood T cell repertoires in COVID-19. In the study overall: Samples taken during acute and convalescent COVID-19 were collected in the United States, Italy and Spain. T cells, B-cell-depleted T cells, or PBMCs provided the cDNA or gDNA that served as material.

This CDR3 is 15 amino acids long. J was trimmed by 9 bases and V by 1 base; bases with no gene match: 6. Germline assignment: CDR1 LGHDT and CDR2 YNNKEL (reference sequence). Authors' data handling: It was from reference gene primer amplification that nucleated cell counts were estimated. Produced via immunoSEQ multiplex PCR; TCRdb's table is partial and in-frame only. V and J calls and clone size are as listed in that table; D and trimming were resolved from the DNA. The sample contains about 300,000 clones, around 84% of which appear only once. Sequencing input: peripheral blood. The clonotype originates from a man aged 70 or older with acute or convalescent COVID-19. The rearrangement uses TRBV3-1 (or the pseudogene TRBV3-2) and TRBJ1-6, with 7 nucleotides matching TRBD1. The CDR3 sequence is CASSQGTGVGSPLHF. In nucleotides, the CDR3 is TGTGCCAGCAGCCAAGGTACAGGGGTCGGTTCACCCCTCCACTTT.